Listed below are T cell receptor beta chains from one sample, sequenced in a study of T cells expressing NK-cell markers. Each CDR3 protein gets one entry in TCRdb, which reprocessed the 5' RACE reads and gives no DNA. The sample totals 500,000 to 700,000 distinct CDR3 sequences. Sequencing was performed on blood T cells: a sorted CD56 or NKG2C T cell subset, CD4+ or CD8+ T cells, or bulk PBMC T cells (not recorded which). These receptors all stem from a man between 18 and 35 years old in good health. Each CDR3 is given with its conserved first and last residue.

V: TRBV7-3
J: TRBJ2-1
CDR3: CASSPLISGRMFF

V: TRBV12-3/TRBV12-4
J: TRBJ1-5
CDR3: CASRSTGTGGQPQHF

V: TRBV2
J: TRBJ2-1
CDR3: CASSKQGFDEQFF

V: TRBV4-3
J: TRBJ2-7
CDR3: CASSQRTSGAYEQYF

V: TRBV6-5
J: TRBJ1-2
CDR3: CASSLTEVYGYTF

V: TRBV18
J: TRBJ2-6
CDR3: CASSQLFRRRLVVLTF

V: TRBV10-3
J: TRBJ1-5
CDR3: CAISGLGPGAPQHF

V: TRBV2
J: TRBJ2-7
CDR3: CASSELKGVRSEQYF

V: TRBV20-1
J: TRBJ1-6
CDR3: CSARVVEARNSPLHF

V: TRBV28
J: TRBJ2-1
CDR3: CAIERSPSYNEQFF

V: TRBV20-1
J: TRBJ2-4
CDR3: CSARESNRAKNIQYF

V: TRBV24-1
J: TRBJ2-1
CDR3: CATSDFQGPQYNEQFF

V: TRBV15
J: TRBJ2-1
CDR3: CATSRDPTSANEQFF

V: TRBV27
J: TRBJ2-7
CDR3: CASSSRVADRDEQYF

V: TRBV2
J: TRBJ1-1
CDR3: CASIGLVDTEAFF

V: TRBV7-9
J: TRBJ2-7
CDR3: CASREGGLDYEQYF

V: TRBV6-5
J: TRBJ2-1
CDR3: CASSYVLAGREQFF

V: TRBV7-9
J: TRBJ2-2
CDR3: CASSARVTGELFF

V: TRBV9
J: TRBJ2-5
CDR3: CASSYTGTASGETQYF

V: TRBV20-1
J: TRBJ2-5
CDR3: CSARDLGRGAETQYF

V: TRBV12-3/TRBV12-4
J: TRBJ2-1
CDR3: CASSNYNEQFF

V: TRBV11-2
J: TRBJ1-1
CDR3: CASSLLTGQNTEAFF

V: TRBV29-1
J: TRBJ2-3
CDR3: CSVADQVSTDTQYF

V: TRBV20-1
J: TRBJ2-1
CDR3: CSASPGTGYNEQFF

V: TRBV4-1
J: TRBJ1-3
CDR3: CASSRLGTVGNTIYF

V: TRBV29-1
J: TRBJ1-1
CDR3: CSVIRTGRDFEAFF

V: TRBV20-1
J: TRBJ1-5
CDR3: CSARQTVTQPQHF

V: TRBV28
J: TRBJ2-7
CDR3: CASSSAGTGSHEQYF

V: TRBV6-2/TRBV6-3
J: TRBJ1-5
CDR3: CASRRDYQGPQHF

V: TRBV29-1
J: TRBJ2-1
CDR3: CSELPWKFYNEQFF

V: TRBV10-2
J: TRBJ2-1
CDR3: CASSDSRVTEAYNEQFF

V: TRBV12-3/TRBV12-4
J: TRBJ2-2
CDR3: CASSLSAGFDTGELFF

V: TRBV12-3/TRBV12-4
J: TRBJ1-1
CDR3: CASRDQGGTEAFF

V: TRBV5-1
J: TRBJ1-2
CDR3: CASSSGQGFNYGYTF

V: TRBV5-1
J: TRBJ2-3
CDR3: CASIAGGPSDTQYF

V: TRBV5-1
J: TRBJ2-3
CDR3: CASSLGRRPAAFTDTQYF

V: TRBV7-9
J: TRBJ2-1
CDR3: CASSFWTGSSYNEQFF

V: TRBV11-2
J: TRBJ2-5
CDR3: CASRSGGNQETQYF

V: TRBV3-1
J: TRBJ2-1
CDR3: CASSQSSGREFF

V: TRBV5-1
J: TRBJ2-7
CDR3: CASSPLRAVNEQYF

V: TRBV24-1
J: TRBJ2-6
CDR3: CATSGGGFTGANVLTF